This TCR beta chain is drawn from a study of CD8+ T cells in alopecia areata. Reverse transcribed after extraction, RNA yielded cDNA as the sequencing template. Sequencing was performed with immunoSEQ multiplex PCR; in TCRdb, only in-frame clones are kept and a portion is missing. In the table there are 110,000 to 150,000 clones, nearly 55% of which are singletons. Described treatment: oral pan-JAK inhibitor, 5-10 mg twice daily. On this clone: The antigen is undetermined.

Study-level points and caveats: With patients, TCR sharing proved less clear than in mice, a difference possibly related to HLA. An increase in clonality over normal scalp was evident in lesional scalp, especially alopecia totalis/universalis.

The origin of this receptor is a human donor with alopecia areata. Sequenced material: CD8+ T cells sorted from blood, taken at week 4, from a patient treated with tofacitinib.

This CDR3 is CASSYSDPSGNTIYF. The CDR3 DNA follows: TGTGCCAGCAGTTATAGCGATCCCTCTGGAAACACCATATATTTT. This sequence joins TRBV6-6 and TRBJ1-3; no clear D. Trimming cost V 3 bases and J 0 bases, with 9 bases left between them. CDR3 length equals 15 residues. Germline CDR1 MNHNY, CDR2 SVGAGI (reference sequence).